The rows below give T cell receptor beta chains drawn from one sample of a study of vaccination effects on CD4 cells after COVID-19. Only in-frame clones appear in the TCRdb table, and some are missing; sequencing was by immunoSEQ multiplex PCR. The profile shows about 66,000 clones, roughly three quarters of them singletons. These receptors' antigens are unknown. Here the sequenced sample was CD4+ T cells from PBMCs cultured with HCoV-OC43 spike peptides, taken after COVID-19 vaccination. The receptor source for this set is a human donor who received a COVID-19 vaccine. Both conserved end residues are trimmed from each CDR3. A D gene is named only where the DNA matches it firmly.

TRBJ2-3 TRBV9 NA ASSVTGDTQY
TRBJ1-5 TRBV19 NA ASMGGPGQPQH
TRBJ2-5 TRBV5-1 NA ASSLGGENQETQY
TRBJ2-5 TRBV7-2 NA ASSLSGPTSARETQY
TRBJ2-3 TRBV29-1 NA SVVSRGIADTQY
TRBJ1-4 TRBV18 NA ASSPPAQSNEKLF
TRBJ2-5 TRBV7-2 NA ASSQGAFAETQY
TRBJ1-5 TRBV7-3 NA ASSPIDEGNQPQH
TRBJ1-5 TRBV6-6 NA ASRVQGGGNQPQH
TRBJ1-1 TRBV6-5 TRBD1 ASSRGTGATEAF
TRBJ1-1 TRBV5-6 TRBD1 ASSTGGQGGTEAF
TRBJ2-2 TRBV9 NA ASSVEGGSGELF
TRBJ1-4 TRBV6-5 TRBD1 ASRPGTGNEKLF
TRBJ1-2 TRBV27 NA ASRSSGHYNYGYT
TRBJ1-1 TRBV5-4 NA ASSLGTVNTEAF
TRBJ1-2 TRBV5-1 NA ASSLLLQGDGYT
TRBJ1-2 TRBV6-1 NA ASSEAPSNYGYT
TRBJ1-5 TRBV24-1 NA ATSDTGWHQPQH
TRBJ1-1 TRBV30 NA AWSITGTYTEAF
TRBJ1-1 TRBV11-3 NA ASSLSTEAF
TRBJ2-5 TRBV7-2 NA ASSGALRETQY
TRBJ2-5 TRBV7-2 NA ASSLSGSETQY
TRBJ2-1 TRBV4-2 TRBD2 ASSYWTGTINNEQF
TRBJ1-6 TRBV10-3 NA AISGLGTGADSPLH
TRBJ1-1 TRBV7-2 NA ASSALAREAF
TRBJ2-5 TRBV10-3 TRBD1 AISMDRETQY
TRBJ1-1 TRBV2 NA AGKVNTEAF
TRBJ1-2 TRBV5-6 NA ASSPGRINYGYT
TRBJ1-2 TRBV29-1 NA SVPRQVGYGYT
TRBJ1-1 TRBV18 TRBD1 ASSYRTGPNTEAF